What follows are 21 T cell receptor beta chains derived from one specimen sequenced in a study of T-cell reconstitution after alpha-beta-depleted transplantation in children (dated by TCRdb to 2016 to 2018). The method behind the library was PCR. The run used an Illumina HiSeq 2500. TCR libraries were prepared with molecular barcoding, using unique molecular identifiers to normalize TCRbeta repertoire quantification. In TCRdb, the public reads were trimmed at Q25 with fastp and aligned with MiXCR, with productive beta chains retained. Rows matching on CDR3 protein sequence are summarized as one entry with the most common DNA and genes. The sample table holds roughly 400,000 distinct CDR3 sequences, of which roughly 43% were seen once. The ten largest clonotypes hold under 30% of the sample. The treatment or condition label corresponds to: allogeneic hematopoietic cell transplantation with graft depleted of TCRalphabeta T cells and CD19 B cells.

The sample in question was PBMCs, obtained before TCRalphabeta/CD19-depleted stem cell transplant. These receptors all come from a girl under 10 years old with aplastic anemia, due to receive a stem cell transplant.

This clonotype was seen a handful of times. The chain carries TRBV4-3 and TRBJ2-3; 9 nucleotides match TRBD2. The V gene's germline CDR1 is LGHNA and CDR2 YSLEER. The CDR3 totals 17 residues. The V gene end was trimmed by 0 bases and the J gene end by 4 bases; junction bases not matched to a gene: 8. Here the CDR3 reads CASSQDPLAGRADTQYF. CDR3 DNA: TGCGCCAGCAGCCAAGATCCCCTAGCGGGAAGGGCAGATACGCAGTATTTT.

The count of this clonotype is one. The chain employs TRBV6-1 and TRBJ2-1; D is uncertain. There are 14 residues in the CDR3. The V end lost 6 bases, the J end lost 0 bases, and 9 bases lay between the germline ends. The germline CDR1 and CDR2 sequences are MNHNS and SASEGT. The CDR3 loop is CASRLSSSYNEQFF. The CDR3 region has the DNA TGTGCCAGCAGACTATCAAGCTCCTACAATGAGCAGTTCTTC.

V gene TRBV5-6 combines with J gene TRBJ2-7; TRBD1 is a possible D gene (6 bases). The germline V and J ends were trimmed by 1 base and 5 bases, with 13 bases remaining between them. Germline V gene sequence: CDR1 SGHDT, CDR2 YYEEEE. The CDR3 covers 14 residues. The CDR3 protein is CASSLQGTLDEQYF. The DNA for the CDR3 is TGTGCCAGCAGCTTGCAGGGGACCCTGGACGAGCAGTACTTC. The variable domain in full, completed from reference TRBV5-6 and TRBJ2-7, reads DAGVTQSPTHLIKTRGQQVTLRCSPKSGHDTVSWYQQALGQGPQFIFQYYEEEERQRGNFPDRFSGHQFPNYSSELNVNALLLGDSALYLCASSLQGTLDEQYFGPGTRLTVT.

The V gene is TRBV7-3, the J gene TRBJ2-1; D uncertain. Trimming pared 8 bases from V and 7 bases from J, leaving 24 bases between. The germline V gene encodes CDR1 SGHTA and CDR2 FQGTGA. This CDR3 comprises 16 residues. For the CDR3, the DNA is TGTGCCAGCCACCGGGCAAATCTATCCCTCGGGAATGAGCAGTTCTTC. Amino acids: CASHRANLSLGNEQFF.

The J gene is TRBJ2-4, the V gene TRBV12-3 or TRBV12-4; a weak D match, TRBD2 (5 bases). Trimming shortened V by 1 base and J by 7 bases, and 8 bases separated the two germline ends. The CDR3 spans 13 residues. The DNA for the CDR3 is TGTGCCAGCAGTTTAGGAGGGCAGAACATTCAGTACTTC. Its protein product is CASSLGGQNIQYF.

The sample holds many counts of this clonotype. The gene calls are TRBV5-1 and TRBJ2-1, with 9 bases aligning to TRBD1. Germline values: CDR1 SGHRS, CDR2 YFSETQ. The CDR3 loop spans 16 amino acids. Losses at the gene ends were 1 base for V and 5 bases for J; bases not matched to a gene: 7. The CDR3 protein is CASSLSSGQGHNEQFF. DNA of the CDR3: TGCGCCAGCAGCTTGAGTTCGGGACAGGGACACAATGAGCAGTTCTTC.

The chain has TRBV5-1 and TRBJ2-2; possible D gene TRBD2, 6 bases. Trimming cost V 4 bases and J 2 bases, with 9 bases left between them. Germline CDR1 SGHRS, CDR2 YFSETQ. The CDR3 is 14 amino acids. The DNA of the CDR3 is TGCGCCAGCAGCAAGGGACTTAACACCGGGGAGCTGTTTTTT. Its translation: CASSKGLNTGELFF.

This clonotype was observed at least ten times. As DNA, the CDR3 is TGTGCCAGTAGTATAGTTCCAGTGCGGAACACTGAAGCTTTCTTT. Its protein product is CASSIVPVRNTEAFF. The chain has TRBV19 and TRBJ1-1; D ambiguous. Trimming left V 1 base short and J 1 base short, with 10 bases between. Germline V CDR1 and CDR2: LNHDA, SQIVND (reference sequence). CDR3 length equals 15 residues.

The rearrangement links TRBV5-1 to TRBJ2-3; weak D call: TRBD2 (6 bases). V lost 3 bases to trimming and J lost 6 bases, with 20 bases between them. Germline CDR1 and CDR2: SGHRS and YFSETQ. The CDR3 extends over 16 amino acids. The CDR3 coding sequence is TGCGCCAGCAGCTCGCCTAGCGTTTATCGGAAGGATACGCAGTATTTT. This translates into CASSSPSVYRKDTQYF.

This clonotype showed up many times. The genes are TRBV12-3 or TRBV12-4 and TRBJ1-1, with a tentative D call TRBD1 (5 bases). The CDR3 runs 17 residues. The V end lost 5 bases, the J end lost 0 bases, and 19 bases lay between the germline ends. CDR3 in amino acids: CASSPLVYLGVNTEAFF. CDR3 coding DNA: TGTGCCAGCAGTCCCCTCGTCTACCTGGGGGTGAACACTGAAGCTTTCTTT.

The rearrangement joins TRBV12-3 or TRBV12-4 to TRBJ1-4, with 8 bases lining up with TRBD1. The CDR3 length is 15 residues. Trimming at V came to 6 bases and at J to 4 bases, leaving 7 bases not matched to a gene. The CDR3, as DNA: TGTGCCAGCAGCCCAGGGGGCGCGGATAATGAAAAACTGTTTTTT. It is translated as CASSPGGADNEKLFF.

This clonotype was observed at least ten times. Here the CDR3 reads CSVVLRLRGNTDTQYF. For the CDR3, the DNA is TGCAGCGTTGTCCTCCGTCTGCGGGGGAACACAGATACGCAGTATTTT. The rearrangement joins TRBV29-1 to TRBJ2-3, with 7 nucleotides matching TRBD2. The V gene end was trimmed by 4 bases and the J gene end by 2 bases; junction bases not matched to a gene: 12. The CDR3 runs to 16 residues. Per the germline V gene, CDR1 is SQVTM and CDR2 is ANQGSEA.

The V gene is TRBV12-3 or TRBV12-4, the J gene TRBJ2-4; 9 positions agree with TRBD2. The CDR3 spans 16 residues. The trim removed 7 bases at V and 1 base at J, leaving 8 bases unmatched. CDR3 sequence (DNA): TGTGCCAGCACCAGTAGCGGGAGCACGGCCAAAAACATTCAGTACTTC. Translated: CASTSSGSTAKNIQYF.

This clonotype was counted many times. The rearrangement uses TRBV29-1 and TRBJ2-7; 7 nucleotides align to TRBD2. The CDR3 length is 15 residues. V gave up 0 bases and J gave up 2 bases; unmatched junction bases: 7. Germline V gives CDR1 SQVTM, CDR2 ANQGSEA. The CDR3 coding sequence is TGCAGCGTTGAAGAAGGGGCTAGCGGAGCCTACGAGCAGTACTTC. Encoded protein: CSVEEGASGAYEQYF.

This clonotype turned up a few times. V and J are TRBV28 and TRBJ2-7; 11 bases line up with TRBD2. This CDR3 spans 17 amino acids. V dropped 5 bases and J dropped 0; count of bases not matched to a gene: 9. CDR1 and CDR2 from the germline V gene are MDHEN and SYDVKM. The CDR3 DNA reads TGTGCCAGCAGTACTCTAGCGGGAGGCCCTAGCTCCTACGAGCAGTACTTC. Its translation is CASSTLAGGPSSYEQYF.

The chain links TRBV14 to TRBJ1-1; D remains ambiguous. V was pared by 0 bases and J by 1 base, with 9 bases between. CDR3 length equals 15 residues. Germline CDR1 SGHDN, CDR2 FVKESK. The CDR3 DNA follows: TGTGCCAGCAGCCAAGAGGACGGACCGAACACTGAAGCTTTCTTT. Translation gives CASSQEDGPNTEAFF.

The chain combines TRBV7-3 with TRBJ2-3, with TRBD2 matching 8 bases. The CDR3 is made up of 15 amino acids. Per germline, CDR1 SGHTA and CDR2 FQGTGA. Trimming took 1 base from V and 5 from J; bases not matched to a gene: 5. The CDR3 sequence is CASSLNGRGEDTQYF. CDR3 DNA sequence: TGTGCCAGCAGCTTAAACGGGAGGGGAGAAGATACGCAGTATTTT.

The chain has TRBV5-1 and TRBJ2-7; D not certain. V shed 4 bases and J shed 9 bases, with 17 bases lying between them. Germline V gives CDR1 SGHRS, CDR2 YFSETQ. CDR3 length equals 13 residues. The CDR3: CASSPEYTGLQYF. The CDR3 DNA sequence: TGCGCCAGCAGCCCCGAGTATACCGGGTTGCAGTACTTC.

This clonotype was counted a single time. The chain combines TRBV5-6 with TRBJ2-5; D unclear. Per the germline V gene, CDR1 is SGHDT and CDR2 is YYEEEE. The CDR3 is 15 residues long. The ends were cut back, 0 bases at V and 1 base at J, with 10 bases in the middle. The CDR3, as DNA: TGTGCCAGCAGCTTGGTTGGCAGGCTCCAAGAGACCCAGTACTTC. It specifies CASSLVGRLQETQYF.

The rearrangement joins TRBV10-3 to TRBJ2-7; D not resolved. Germline CDR1 ENHRY, CDR2 SYGVKD. The ends were cut back, 1 base at V and 3 bases at J, with 13 bases in the middle. The CDR3 runs to 15 residues. The CDR3 here is CAISELPGTVYEQYF. In DNA, the CDR3 is TGTGCCATCAGTGAGTTGCCGGGCACGGTCTACGAGCAGTACTTC.

This clonotype was detected ten times or more. V and J are TRBV6-1 and TRBJ1-2; D gene ambiguous. The V end was cut by 3 bases, the J end by 4 bases, with 9 bases between. The CDR3 consists of 13 residues. From germline, CDR1 is MNHNS and CDR2 SASEGT. The CDR3 region has the DNA TGTGCCAGCAGTGAGACGTCAATCTATGGCTACACCTTC. Protein: CASSETSIYGYTF.